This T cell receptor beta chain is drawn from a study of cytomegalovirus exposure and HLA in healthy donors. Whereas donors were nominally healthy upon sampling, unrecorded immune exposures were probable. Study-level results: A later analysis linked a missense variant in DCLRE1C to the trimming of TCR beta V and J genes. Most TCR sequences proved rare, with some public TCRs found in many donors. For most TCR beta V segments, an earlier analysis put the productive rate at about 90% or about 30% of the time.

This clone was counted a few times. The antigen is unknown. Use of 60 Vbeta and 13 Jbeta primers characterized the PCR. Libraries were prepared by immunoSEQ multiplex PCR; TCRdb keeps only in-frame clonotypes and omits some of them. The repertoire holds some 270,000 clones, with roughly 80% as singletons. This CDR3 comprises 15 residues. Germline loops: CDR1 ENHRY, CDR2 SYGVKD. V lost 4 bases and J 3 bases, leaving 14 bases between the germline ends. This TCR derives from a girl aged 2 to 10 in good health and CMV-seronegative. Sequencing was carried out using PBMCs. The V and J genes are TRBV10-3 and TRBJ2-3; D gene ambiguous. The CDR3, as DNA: TGTGCCATCAGTGGTGAAAGGCAGAGGACAGATACGCAGTATTTT. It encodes CAISGERQRTDTQYF.